This TCR beta chain originates from a study of CD8 T cells in ankylosing spondylitis. Germline CDR1 LGHDT, CDR2 YNNKEL (reference sequence). The length of the CDR3 is 16 residues. J was trimmed by 5 bases and V by 4 bases; bases with no gene match: 5. The study, taken as a whole, reports: The authors reported significant enrichment of disease-linked clones in matched ankylosing spondylitis synovial fluid.

In this sample, this clonotype turned up a few times. Its specificity is not known. TCRdb reprocessed the 5' RACE reads via MiXCR and lists one record per CDR3 protein. The sample yields about 340,000 distinct CDR3 sequences, over 12% seen once. V is TRBV3-1 and J is TRBJ2-1; 13 nucleotides agree with TRBD2. Sequencing used blood, either unsorted or a sorted T cell fraction (not recorded which). This receptor was obtained from a male donor with ankylosing spondylitis or in good health (not recorded which). The CDR3 DNA follows: TGTGCCAGCAGCCTGGGACTAGCGGGACAAAACAATGAGCAGTTCTTC. This translates into CASSLGLAGQNNEQFF.